This TCR beta chain stems from a study of blood T cells in healthy people across ages. Broader study findings: The percentage of naive T cells correlated strongly with TCR beta diversity. Calculation of diversity from one million T cells yielded estimates considered to be underestimates.

Germline CDR1 and CDR2: DFQATT and SNEGSKA (reference sequence). The V end lost 2 bases, the J end lost 10 bases, and 15 bases lay between the germline ends. The CDR3 length is 14 residues. As concerns this clonotype: The antigen is undetermined.

Total RNA amounts of at least 6 micrograms were extracted per sample. Primers used in a second PCR of about 7 to 12 cycles were a sample-barcoded 5' primer and a J-beta primer mix. TCRdb reprocessed the 5' RACE reads with MiXCR, giving one entry per CDR3 protein. The sample has over 1.5 million distinct CDR3 sequences, about 50% seen once. The rearrangement links TRBV20-1 to TRBJ1-6; perhaps TRBD1 as D (5 bases). The sample comprised blood. The clonotype was recovered from a middle-aged woman in good health. As DNA, the CDR3 is TGCAGTGCTAGACAGGGCCCCCAAGAATCACCCCTCCACTTT. Protein: CSARQGPQESPLHF.